This T cell receptor (beta chain) came from a study of cytomegalovirus exposure and HLA in healthy donors. Study-wide points: Follow-up analysis later connected one missense variant in DCLRE1C with trimming of TCR beta V- and J-genes. Associated with HLA alleles at 0.05 false discovery rate in a later analysis were about 17,000 TCR beta sequences. Earlier findings revealed that most TCR beta V segments proved productive either about 87% or about 30% of the time.

The PCR employed 60 Vbeta primers together with 13 Jbeta primers. The data were produced by immunoSEQ multiplex PCR, yet TCRdb's version contains in-frame clones alone and is incomplete. The table shows about 59,000 clones, with over 60% occurring only once. This CDR3 has 14 residues. V lost 1 base and J lost 4, with 10 bases in between. CDR1 is SGHTA, CDR2 FQGNSA, per germline. As concerns this clone: The antigen is undetermined.

Healthy bone marrow donors supplied every sample. Sequencing was done on a sample of PBMCs. The chain is built from TRBV7-2 and TRBJ1-1; D unresolved. This receptor was obtained from a man in his thirties or forties in good health and CMV-seropositive. CDR3 residues: CASSLVLRATEAFF. CDR3 coding DNA: TGTGCCAGCAGCTTAGTCTTGCGGGCCACTGAAGCTTTCTTT.